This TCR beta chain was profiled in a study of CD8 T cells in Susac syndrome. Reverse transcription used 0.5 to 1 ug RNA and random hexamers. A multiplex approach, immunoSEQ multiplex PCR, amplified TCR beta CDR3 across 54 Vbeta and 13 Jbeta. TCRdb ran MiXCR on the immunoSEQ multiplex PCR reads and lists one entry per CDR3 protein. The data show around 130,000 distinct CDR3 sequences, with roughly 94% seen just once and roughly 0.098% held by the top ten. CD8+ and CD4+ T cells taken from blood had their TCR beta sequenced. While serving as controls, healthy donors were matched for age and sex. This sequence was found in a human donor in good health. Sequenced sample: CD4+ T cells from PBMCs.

This chain's CDR3 is CAWSSLRTGGNEQYF. CDR3 in DNA: TGTGCCTGGAGTTCCCTACGGACAGGGGGCAACGAGCAGTACTTC. V is TRBV30 and J is TRBJ2-7; 11 nucleotides agree with TRBD1. Germline V gives CDR1 GTSNPN, CDR2 SVGIG (reference sequence). The CDR3 spans 15 residues. Trimming at V came to 2 bases and at J to 5 bases, leaving 8 bases not matched to a gene.